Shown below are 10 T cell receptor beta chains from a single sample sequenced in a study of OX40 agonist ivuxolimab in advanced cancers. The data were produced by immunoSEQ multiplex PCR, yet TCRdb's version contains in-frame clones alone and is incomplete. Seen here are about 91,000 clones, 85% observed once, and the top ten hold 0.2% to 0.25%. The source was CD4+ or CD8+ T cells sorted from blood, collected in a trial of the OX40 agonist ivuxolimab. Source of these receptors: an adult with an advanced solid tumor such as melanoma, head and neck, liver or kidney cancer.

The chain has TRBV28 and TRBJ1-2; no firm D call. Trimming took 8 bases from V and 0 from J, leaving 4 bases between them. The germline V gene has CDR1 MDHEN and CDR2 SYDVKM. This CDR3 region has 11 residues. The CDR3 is CASQANYGYTF. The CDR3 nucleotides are TGTGCCAGCCAAGCTAACTATGGCTACACCTTC.

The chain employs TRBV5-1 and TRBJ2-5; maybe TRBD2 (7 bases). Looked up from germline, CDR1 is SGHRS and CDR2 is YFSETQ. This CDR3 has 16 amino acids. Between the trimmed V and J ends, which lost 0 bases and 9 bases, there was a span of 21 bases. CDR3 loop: CASSLGVGGLREPQYF. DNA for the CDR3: TGCGCCAGCAGCTTGGGAGTGGGGGGGCTACGGGAGCCCCAGTACTTC.

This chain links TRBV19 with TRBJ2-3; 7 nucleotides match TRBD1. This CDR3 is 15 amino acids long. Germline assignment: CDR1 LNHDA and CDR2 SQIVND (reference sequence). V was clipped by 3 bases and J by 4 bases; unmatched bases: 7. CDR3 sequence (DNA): TGTGCCAGTAGTATCCAAACAGGGGAAGCAGATACGCAGTATTTT. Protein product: CASSIQTGEADTQYF.

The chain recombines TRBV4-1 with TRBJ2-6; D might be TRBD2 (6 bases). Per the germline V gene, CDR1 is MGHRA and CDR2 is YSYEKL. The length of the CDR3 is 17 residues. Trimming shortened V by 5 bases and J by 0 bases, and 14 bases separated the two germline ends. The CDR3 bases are TGCGCCAGCAGCTTCCGGGACGGGAGCTCTGGGGCCAACGTCCTGACTTTC. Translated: CASSFRDGSSGANVLTF.

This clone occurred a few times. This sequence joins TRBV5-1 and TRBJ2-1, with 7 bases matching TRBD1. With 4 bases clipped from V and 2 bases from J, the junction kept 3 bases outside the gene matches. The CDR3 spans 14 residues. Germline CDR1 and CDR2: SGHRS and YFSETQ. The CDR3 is CASSPQGAYNEQFF. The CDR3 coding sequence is TGCGCCAGCAGCCCCCAGGGGGCCTACAATGAGCAGTTCTTC.

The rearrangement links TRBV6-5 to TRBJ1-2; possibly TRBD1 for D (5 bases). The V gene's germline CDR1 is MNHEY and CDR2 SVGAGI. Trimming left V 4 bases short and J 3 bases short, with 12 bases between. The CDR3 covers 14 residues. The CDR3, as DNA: TGTGCCAGCAGTTCTGGGGGGGTCGACTATGGCTACACCTTC. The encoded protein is CASSSGGVDYGYTF.

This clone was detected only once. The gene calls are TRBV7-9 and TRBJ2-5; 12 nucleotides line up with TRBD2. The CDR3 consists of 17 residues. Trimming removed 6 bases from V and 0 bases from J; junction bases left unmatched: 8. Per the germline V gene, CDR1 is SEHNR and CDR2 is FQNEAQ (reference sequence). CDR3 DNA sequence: TGTGCCAGCAGTCTCAACCGACTAGCGGGGGACCAAGAGACCCAGTACTTC. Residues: CASSLNRLAGDQETQYF.

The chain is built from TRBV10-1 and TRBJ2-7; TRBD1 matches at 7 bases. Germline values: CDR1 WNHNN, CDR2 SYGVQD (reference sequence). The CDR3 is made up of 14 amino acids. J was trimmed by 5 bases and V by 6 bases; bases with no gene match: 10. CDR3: CASSPGDRGDEQYV. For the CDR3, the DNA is TGCGCCAGCAGCCCCGGGGACAGAGGGGACGAGCAGTACGTC.

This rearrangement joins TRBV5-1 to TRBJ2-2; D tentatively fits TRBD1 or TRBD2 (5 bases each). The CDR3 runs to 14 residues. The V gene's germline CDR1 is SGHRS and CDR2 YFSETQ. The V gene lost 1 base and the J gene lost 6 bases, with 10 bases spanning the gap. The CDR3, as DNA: TGCGCCAGCAGCTTGTCCGTGGGGGCCGGGGAGCTGTTTTTT. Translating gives CASSLSVGAGELFF. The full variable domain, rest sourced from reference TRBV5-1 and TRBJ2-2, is KAGVTQTPRYLIKTRGQQVTLSCSPISGHRSVSWYQQTPGQGLQFLFEYFSETQRNKGNFPGRFSGRQFSNSRSEMNVSTLELGDSALYLCASSLSVGAGELFFGEGSRLTVL.

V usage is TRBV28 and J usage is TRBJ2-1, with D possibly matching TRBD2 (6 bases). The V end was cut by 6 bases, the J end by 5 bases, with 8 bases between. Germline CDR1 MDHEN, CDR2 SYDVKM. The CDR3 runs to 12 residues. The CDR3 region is CASREGDNEQFF. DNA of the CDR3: TGTGCCAGCAGGGAGGGAGACAATGAGCAGTTCTTC.